This paragraph reports one T cell receptor beta chain. This entry is derived from a study of blood T cell repertoires in COVID-19. About the study: The origin of the acute and convalescent COVID-19 samples was the United States, Italy and Spain. Sources were T cells, B-cell-depleted T cells, or PBMCs; the material itself was cDNA or gDNA.

The germline gives CDR1 SGHTA, CDR2 FQGTGA. The junction had 10 bases not matched to a gene; V was cut back by 6 bases and J by 7 bases. The CDR3 consists of 14 residues. Original methodology: Reference gene primer amplification gave nucleated cell count estimates. The assay was immunoSEQ multiplex PCR, and TCRdb's table has in-frame clones only and misses some. V, J and clone size reflect that table, while D and trimming were determined from the DNA. The profile shows about 130,000 clones, roughly 80% of them singletons. The sequencing input was peripheral blood. The rearrangement joins TRBV7-3 to TRBJ1-2; 8 positions agree with TRBD1. This clonotype originated in a woman aged 80 or over with acute or convalescent COVID-19. This CDR3 reads CASRADRGSGGYTF. The CDR3 DNA follows: TGTGCCAGCAGGGCTGACAGGGGTAGCGGTGGCTACACCTTC.